Below are 14 T cell receptor beta chains sequenced from a single sample in a study of shared clonotypes between healthy human individuals. Sequenced by immunoSEQ multiplex PCR; TCRdb stores in-frame clones only, minus some. The table has over a million clones, approximately 80% seen once. The specimen sequenced was memory CD4+ T cells from PBMCs. The subset denotes: CD45RA-negative fraction. These receptors came from a man aged 18 to 30 in good health. Some clones in this sample may be carry-over from other donors' samples.

This rearrangement joins TRBV2 to TRBJ1-2; 8 positions agree with TRBD1. The CDR3 spans 14 residues. V lost 11 bases to trimming and J lost 2 bases; unmatched junction nucleotides: 10. From germline, CDR1 is SNHLY and CDR2 FYNNEI. DNA for the CDR3: TGTGCCGGGGCAAGTGGGACAGGAAACTATGGCTACACCTTC. Translated: CAGASGTGNYGYTF.

As concerns this clone: The sample carries other DNA sequences with the same CDR3. The chain couples TRBV2 to TRBJ1-1; tentatively, D is TRBD1 (6 bases). V dropped 6 bases and J dropped 0 bases, with 11 bases sitting between them. Germline CDR1 is SNHLY and CDR2 is FYNNEI. CDR3 length equals 14 residues. As DNA, the CDR3 is TGTGCCAGCAGCGTTACAGGGTTGAACACTGAAGCTTTCTTT. Translation gives CASSVTGLNTEAFF.

V usage is TRBV5-5 and J usage is TRBJ1-5; TRBD1 matches at 9 bases. Per the germline V gene, CDR1 is SGHKS and CDR2 is YYEKEE (reference sequence). The CDR3 has 17 residues. V shed 4 bases and J 4 bases; nucleotides not matched to a gene: 12. DNA for the CDR3: TGTGCCAGCAGCACTTACTGGGACAGGGAGGGGAATCAGCCCCAGCATTTT. Translating gives CASSTYWDREGNQPQHF.

This clone was observed once. This chain connects TRBV5-1 to TRBJ2-2; TRBD1 aligns across 9 bases. The CDR3 has 17 residues. Looked up from germline, CDR1 is SGHRS and CDR2 is YFSETQ. V lost 1 base to trimming and J lost 2 bases; unmatched junction nucleotides: 6. The CDR3 nucleotides read TGCGCCAGCAGCTTGATTGTGGGACAGGGTAACACCGGGGAGCTGTTTTTT. It yields the protein CASSLIVGQGNTGELFF.

The chain combines TRBV2 with TRBJ1-3; TRBD1 is a possible D gene (5 bases). V was clipped by 6 bases and J by 0 bases, with 12 bases between them. The germline CDR1 and CDR2 sequences are SNHLY and FYNNEI. The CDR3 contains 15 residues. The CDR3 region is CASRRQWSSGNTIYF. The CDR3 DNA sequence: TGTGCCAGCAGGAGACAGTGGAGCTCTGGAAACACCATATATTTT.

The V and J genes are TRBV11-2 and TRBJ2-1; 9 bases align to TRBD2. The junction had 5 bases not matched to a gene; V was cut back by 6 bases and J by 2 bases. CDR3 length: 15 amino acids. The germline V gene has CDR1 SGHAT and CDR2 FQNNGV. The CDR3 loop reads CASRGASGTYNEQFF. The CDR3 bases are TGTGCCAGCAGGGGGGCTAGCGGGACCTACAATGAGCAGTTCTTC.

The chain employs TRBV6-5 and TRBJ2-1; TRBD1 matches at 7 bases. V shed 7 bases, J shed 0 bases, and the junction held 3 bases outside the gene matches. Germline CDR1 is MNHEY and CDR2 is SVGAGI. The CDR3 covers 14 residues. The CDR3 DNA is TGTGCCAGCACCACAGGGGACTCCTACAATGAGCAGTTCTTC. It is translated as CASTTGDSYNEQFF.

The V and J genes are TRBV5-4 and TRBJ2-7; 10 bases align to TRBD2. Germline CDR1 and CDR2: SGHNT and YYREEE (reference sequence). The CDR3 extends over 16 amino acids. The junction had 14 bases not matched to a gene; V was cut back by 4 bases and J by 7 bases. Here the CDR3 DNA reads TGTGCCAGCAGCGCCCCTGGGCTAGCGGGAGCGGGAGAGCAGTACTTC. Translating it yields CASSAPGLAGAGEQYF.

In this sample, this clone turned up once. At one of its ends the junction is not consistent with the germline gene, which may arise from a read error. The chain employs TRBV10-3 and TRBJ2-7; 13 bases are shared with TRBD2. This CDR3 region has 17 residues. The germline V gene encodes CDR1 ENHRY and CDR2 SYGVKD. The CDR3 loop is CAISETPHRTSGRTMNF. In DNA, the CDR3 is TGTGCCATCAGTGAAACCCCACACCGGACTAGCGGGAGAACGATGAACTTC.

The V gene is TRBV19, the J gene TRBJ2-1; either TRBD1 or TRBD2 may supply D (6 bases each). The CDR3 loop spans 16 amino acids. Per germline, CDR1 LNHDA and CDR2 SQIVND (reference sequence). V was shortened by 6 bases and J by 0 bases, with 15 bases between the two germline ends. CDR3: CASRGGTQRSYNEQFF. The CDR3 region has the DNA TGTGCCAGTAGAGGGGGGACACAACGCTCCTACAATGAGCAGTTCTTC.

The rearrangement uses TRBV11-2 and TRBJ2-1; 7 bases match TRBD2. V lost 5 bases to trimming and J lost 5 bases; unmatched junction nucleotides: 12. The CDR3 totals 16 residues. Germline values: CDR1 SGHAT, CDR2 FQNNGV. The CDR3 sequence is CASSPLGGRFDNEQFF. For the CDR3, the DNA is TGTGCCAGCAGCCCCCTGGGCGGGAGATTTGACAATGAGCAGTTCTTC.

In DNA, the CDR3 is TGTGCCAGCTCACCCTCCGGGACAGGGTACACTGAAGCTTTCTTT. It codes for CASSPSGTGYTEAFF. The genes are TRBV18 and TRBJ1-1; 9 bases agree with TRBD1. V shed 3 bases and J 3 bases; nucleotides not matched to a gene: 5. Germline V gene sequence: CDR1 KGHSH, CDR2 LQKENI. The CDR3 covers 15 residues.

The chain recombines TRBV19 with TRBJ2-2; D gene uncertain. The length of the CDR3 is 15 residues. CDR1 and CDR2 from the germline V gene are LNHDA and SQIVND (reference sequence). V was clipped by 2 bases and J by 3 bases, with 10 bases between them. CDR3 amino acids: CASSIRDGDTGELFF. The CDR3 DNA is TGTGCCAGTAGTATAAGGGATGGGGACACCGGGGAGCTGTTTTTT.

This chain joins TRBV10-1 and TRBJ2-4; the D gene is possibly TRBD1 (6 bases). CDR1 and CDR2 (germline): WNHNN, SYGVQD (reference sequence). V lost 10 bases, J lost 1 base, and 17 bases lay in between. The CDR3 is 15 amino acids. The DNA of the CDR3 is TGCGCCATCGTCCGAACAGGGAAGGCCAAAAACATTCAGTACTTC. Amino acids: CAIVRTGKAKNIQYF.